This T cell receptor (beta chain) was retrieved from a study of T-cell reconstitution after alpha-beta-depleted transplantation in children. Unique molecular identifiers were incorporated into the prepared TCRbeta library. Using its own MiXCR run on the PCR reads, TCRdb lists one record per CDR3 protein. The profile covers 70,000 to 100,000 distinct CDR3 sequences, with 9% to 15% appearing a single time and over 11% taken by the ten largest. The CDR3 consists of 15 residues. From germline, CDR1 is LGHNA and CDR2 YSLEER. Unmatched junction bases numbered 7, after V lost 1 base and J lost 5 bases. This chain uses TRBV4-3 with TRBJ1-2; TRBD1 matches 7 bases. This clonotype was sampled from a human donor who donated a stem cell graft to a child with inherited bone marrow failure. This material consisted of PBMCs from the stem cell graft donor, taken from the stem cell graft. Here the CDR3 DNA reads TGCGCCAGCAGCCAAGCTACAGGGGCGGCATATGGCTACACCTTC. This encodes CASSQATGAAYGYTF.